A single sample is the source of the 16 T cell receptor beta chains below, sequenced in a study of cytomegalovirus exposure and HLA in healthy donors (dated by TCRdb to the late 2010s). The receptor library was made with the immunoSEQ multiplex PCR assay. A mixture of 60 forward primers for TCR Vbeta segments and 13 reverse primers for TCR Jbeta segments was used in the multiplex PCR. TCRdb mirrors the immuneACCESS table, restricted to in-frame sequences. Some clones are absent from its copies; in checked studies, under half trace to an unresolved V gene, and the reason for the others is unknown. The sample data list about 160,000 clones, and 70% to 80% of these were observed just once. The ten most abundant clones make up roughly 10% of the sample. The sequencing sample was made of PBMCs. The receptor source for this set is a man aged 18 to 35 in good health and CMV-seropositive.

This clone was seen more than once but under ten times. The chain joins TRBV5-1 to TRBJ2-5; possible D gene TRBD2, 6 bases. The length of the CDR3 is 16 residues. Germline CDR1 is SGHRS and CDR2 is YFSETQ. Trimming shortened V by 4 bases and J by 5 bases, and 21 bases separated the two germline ends. In DNA form, the CDR3 reads TGCGCCAGCAGCCGAAGTGGGGGGAGCCAGAGGGAGACCCAGTACTTC. It is translated as CASSRSGGSQRETQYF. Variable domain in full (rest from reference TRBV5-1 and TRBJ2-5): KAGVTQTPRYLIKTRGQQVTLSCSPISGHRSVSWYQQTPGQGLQFLFEYFSETQRNKGNFPGRFSGRQFSNSRSEMNVSTLELGDSALYLCASSRSGGSQRETQYFGPGTRLLVL.

This clone was seen only a few times. The chain is built from TRBV19 and TRBJ2-7; 7 nucleotides line up with TRBD2. Germline V CDR1 and CDR2: LNHDA, SQIVND (reference sequence). This CDR3 has 16 amino acids. The J segment lost 0 bases and the V segment lost 1 base, leaving 6 bases of the junction unmatched. The CDR3 nucleotides are TGTGCCAGTAGTATAGGCTCCAGCGGGAACTCCTACGAGCAGTACTTC. Translated: CASSIGSSGNSYEQYF.

This clone was seen more than once but under ten times. Within the sample, other DNA sequences also encode this same CDR3. The DNA of the CDR3 is TGTGCCAGCAGCGTAGGGACAGGTGGTCAGCCCCAGCATTTT. It specifies CASSVGTGGQPQHF. The chain links TRBV9 to TRBJ1-5; 7 nucleotides align to TRBD1. There are 14 residues in the CDR3. V shed 0 bases and J 6 bases; nucleotides not matched to a gene: 3. Germline lookup yields CDR1 SGDLS and CDR2 YYNGEE. Together with reference TRBV9 and TRBJ1-5, the CDR3 gives the full variable domain: DSGVTQTPKHLITATGQRVTLRCSPRSGDLSVYWYQQSLDQGLQFLIQYYNGEERAKGNILERFSAQQFPDLHSELNLSSLELGDSALYFCASSVGTGGQPQHFGDGTRLSIL.

The CDR3 protein is CASSPLGERTEAFF. The CDR3, as DNA: TGTGCCAGCAGTCCCCTCGGGGAACGGACTGAAGCTTTCTTT. J is TRBJ1-1 and V is TRBV28; D uncertain. Germline V lookup: CDR1 MDHEN, CDR2 SYDVKM. The germline V and J ends were trimmed by 5 bases and 5 bases, with 15 bases remaining between them. This CDR3 contains 14 residues.

J is TRBJ2-7 and V is TRBV27; D is ambiguous. V shed 3 bases and J shed 4 bases, with 10 bases lying between them. Germline V gene lookup returns CDR1 MNHEY and CDR2 SMNVEV (reference sequence). The CDR3 length is 13 residues. The CDR3 bases are TGTGCCAGCAGTTTCCTCACCGGGTACGAGCAGTACTTC. Its protein product is CASSFLTGYEQYF.

J is TRBJ1-2 and V is TRBV6-5; TRBD1 matches 9 bases. With V trimmed by 0 bases and J by 4 bases, 6 bases remained unmatched. Per the germline V gene, CDR1 is MNHEY and CDR2 is SVGAGI. The CDR3 spans 16 residues. The CDR3 DNA reads as TGTGCCAGCAGTTACTCGATACAGGGGGCAGTCTATGGCTACACCTTC. Its translation is CASSYSIQGAVYGYTF.

The rearrangement uses TRBV5-6 and TRBJ2-7; 8 nucleotides agree with TRBD1. CDR3 length: 14 residues. The trim removed 2 bases at V and 4 bases at J, leaving 5 bases unmatched. Germline values: CDR1 SGHDT, CDR2 YYEEEE. The CDR3 sequence is CASSFGTGRYEQYF. The CDR3 coding sequence is TGTGCCAGCAGCTTTGGGACAGGACGATACGAGCAGTACTTC.

The CDR3 DNA follows: TGTGCCAGCAGTTACTCTGTGGACAGGGGGCGCAGCGAGCAGTACTTC. Its translation is CASSYSVDRGRSEQYF. The chain links TRBV6-5 to TRBJ2-7; TRBD1 matches at 11 bases. The germline gives CDR1 MNHEY, CDR2 SVGAGI. Trimming took 0 bases from V and 6 from J; bases not matched to a gene: 7. The CDR3 runs 16 residues.

The genes are TRBV27 and TRBJ1-6; D perhaps matches TRBD1 (6 bases). With 2 bases removed from V and 6 bases from J, the gap between germline ends came to 8 bases. This CDR3 contains 14 residues. Germline assignment: CDR1 MNHEY and CDR2 SMNVEV (reference sequence). The CDR3 nucleotides read TGTGCCAGCAGTTTAATCAGGGGTAATTCACCCCTCCACTTT. It yields the protein CASSLIRGNSPLHF.

This chain links TRBV7-9 with TRBJ2-1, with D possibly being TRBD2 (6 bases). Germline V gene lookup returns CDR1 SEHNR and CDR2 FQNEAQ (reference sequence). The V end was cut by 3 bases, the J end by 12 bases, with 24 bases between. The CDR3 spans 16 residues. The DNA of the CDR3 is TGTGCCAGCAGCTTTTATAGCGGAACAGTCCTAGAGGGGCAGTTCTTC. This encodes CASSFYSGTVLEGQFF.

J is TRBJ1-2 and V is TRBV7-8; 8 nucleotides align to TRBD1. Germline V gene sequence: CDR1 SGHVS, CDR2 FQNEAQ. This CDR3 is 16 amino acids long. V dropped 6 bases and J dropped 0; count of bases not matched to a gene: 9. CDR3 sequence: CASSFPGQGPNYGYTF. The CDR3 DNA reads as TGTGCCAGCAGTTTCCCCGGACAGGGACCTAACTATGGCTACACCTTC.

The chain has TRBV9 and TRBJ2-7; 9 bases match TRBD1. The CDR3 consists of 14 residues. Germline V gene sequence: CDR1 SGDLS, CDR2 YYNGEE. J was trimmed by 2 bases and V by 6 bases; bases with no gene match: 6. CDR3 DNA: TGTGCCAGCACTCCGGGACAGGGTCCCTACGAGCAGTACTTC. Protein: CASTPGQGPYEQYF.

The chain has TRBV5-6 and TRBJ2-1, with 8 bases aligning to TRBD2. V lost 2 bases, J lost 1 base, and 8 bases stayed unmatched. The CDR3 runs to 17 residues. CDR1 and CDR2 (germline): SGHDT, YYEEEE. CDR3 bases: TGTGCCAGCAGCTTTAGGCTAGCGGGTGTATCCTACAATGAGCAGTTCTTC. This codes for CASSFRLAGVSYNEQFF.

The J gene is TRBJ2-1, the V gene TRBV6-1, with D possibly being TRBD1 (6 bases). With 4 bases removed from V and 15 bases from J, the gap between germline ends came to 22 bases. CDR1 and CDR2 from the germline V gene are MNHNS and SASEGT. The CDR3 consists of 14 residues. In DNA form, the CDR3 reads TGTGCCAGCAGTGGGGCTGGGGACATACCAAGTGGGTTCTTC. Translated, it gives CASSGAGDIPSGFF.

J is TRBJ1-5 and V is TRBV6-8; the match to TRBD1 covers 9 bases. V was clipped by 10 bases and J by 7 bases; unmatched bases: 23. There are 18 residues in the CDR3. Germline V gene data show CDR1 as MNHGY and CDR2 as SAAAGT. In DNA form, the CDR3 reads TGTGCCAACTCCCACCCCGGGACAGGGTTCTCTCCTTGGCAGCCCCAGCATTTT. It is translated as CANSHPGTGFSPWQPQHF.

The rearrangement joins TRBV29-1 to TRBJ2-1, with TRBD2 matching over 9 bases. The CDR3 totals 13 residues. CDR1 and CDR2 from the germline V gene are SQVTM and ANQGSEA. V shed 6 bases, J shed 5 bases, and the junction held 5 bases outside the gene matches. CDR3 in amino acids: CSVERGADNEQFF. CDR3 nucleotide sequence: TGCAGCGTGGAGCGGGGGGCGGACAATGAGCAGTTCTTC.